The entry that follows covers one TCR beta chain sequence. Trimming took 2 bases from V and 5 from J, leaving 14 bases between them. This CDR3 comprises 15 residues. CDR1 and CDR2 from the germline V gene are KGHDR and SFDVKD. This sample is part of a study of human T cells and chemical hapten exposure. TCRdb recomputed calls from the RACE reads with MiXCR, one row per CDR3 protein. There are some 38,000 distinct CDR3 sequences in the sample; 7.5% to 9% occur only once, and around 1.2% lies in the top ten. Time point denoted: pre-sensitization, week 0. The treatment was: therapeutic diphenylcyclopropenone sensitization with weekly scalp DPC.

This sample comprised whole blood, obtained in connection with sensitization to the hapten diphenylcyclopropenone (DPC). This sequence joins TRBV24-1 and TRBJ1-1, with D unclear. The sequence derives from a woman aged 45-65 years with alopecia areata. Some clones in this sample may be carry-over from other donors' samples. In DNA, the CDR3 is TGTGCCACCAGTGATTCGGCCTTGGGAGGAACTGAAGCTTTCTTT. The encoded protein is CATSDSALGGTEAFF.